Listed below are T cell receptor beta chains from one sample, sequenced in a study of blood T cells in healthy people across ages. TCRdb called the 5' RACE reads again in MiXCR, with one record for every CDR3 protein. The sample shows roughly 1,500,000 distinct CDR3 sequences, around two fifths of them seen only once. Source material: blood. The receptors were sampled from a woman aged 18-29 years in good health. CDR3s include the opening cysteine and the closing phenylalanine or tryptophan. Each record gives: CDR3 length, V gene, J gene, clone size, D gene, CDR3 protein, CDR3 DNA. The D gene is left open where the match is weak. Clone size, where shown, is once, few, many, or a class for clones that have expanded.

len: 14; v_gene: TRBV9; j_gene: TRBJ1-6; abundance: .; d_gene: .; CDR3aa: CASSVGGLGSPLHF; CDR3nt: TGTGCCAGCAGCGTAGGGGGCCTGGGTTCACCCCTCCACTTT
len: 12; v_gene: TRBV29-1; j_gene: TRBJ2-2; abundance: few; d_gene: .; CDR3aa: CSVVMGAGELFF; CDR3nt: TGCAGCGTTGTAATGGGTGCAGGGGAGCTGTTTTTT
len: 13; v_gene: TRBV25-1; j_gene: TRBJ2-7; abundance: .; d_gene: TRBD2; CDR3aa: CASSKAGLYEQYF; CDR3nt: TGTGCCAGCAGTAAAGCGGGACTCTACGAGCAGTACTTC
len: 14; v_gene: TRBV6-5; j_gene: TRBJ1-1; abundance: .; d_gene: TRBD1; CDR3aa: CASSTLTGVSVAFF; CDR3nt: TGTGCCAGCAGCACTCTTACAGGGGTGTCAGTAGCTTTCTTT
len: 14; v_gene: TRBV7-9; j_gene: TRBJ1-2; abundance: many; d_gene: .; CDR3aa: CASSFGRTNYGYTF; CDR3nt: TGTGCCAGCAGCTTCGGCAGGACTAACTATGGCTACACCTTC
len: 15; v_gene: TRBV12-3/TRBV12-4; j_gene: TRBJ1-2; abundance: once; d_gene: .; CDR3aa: CASSSRWVDRYGYTF; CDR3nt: TGTGCCAGCAGTTCCCGTTGGGTGGACCGCTATGGCTACACCTTC
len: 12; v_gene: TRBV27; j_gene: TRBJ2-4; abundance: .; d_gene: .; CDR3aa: CASSSEQNIQYF; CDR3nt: TGTGCCAGCAGTTCGGAACAAAACATTCAGTACTTC
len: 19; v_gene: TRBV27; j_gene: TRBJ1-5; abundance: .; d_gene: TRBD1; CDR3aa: CASSLSAQGGHGSNQPQHF; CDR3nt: TGTGCCAGCAGTTTATCGGCACAGGGGGGCCATGGGAGCAATCAGCCCCAGCATTTT
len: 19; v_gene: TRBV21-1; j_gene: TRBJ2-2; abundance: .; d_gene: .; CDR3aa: CASSDGSNTGGDSTGELFF; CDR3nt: TGTGCCAGCAGCGACGGAAGTAATACAGGGGGCGATAGCACCGGGGAGCTGTTTTTT
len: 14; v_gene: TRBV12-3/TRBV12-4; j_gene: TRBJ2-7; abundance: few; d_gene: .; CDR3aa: CASSLGEIRHEQYF; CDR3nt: TGTGCCAGCAGTTTGGGTGAGATTCGCCACGAGCAGTACTTC
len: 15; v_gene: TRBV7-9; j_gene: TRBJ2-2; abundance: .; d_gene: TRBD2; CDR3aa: CASSPSGPNIGELFF; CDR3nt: TGTGCCAGCAGTCCTAGCGGGCCGAACATCGGGGAGCTGTTTTTT
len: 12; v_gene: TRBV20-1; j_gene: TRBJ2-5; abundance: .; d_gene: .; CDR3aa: CSAPGQRETQYF; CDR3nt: TGCAGTGCCCCGGGACAACGAGAGACCCAGTACTTC
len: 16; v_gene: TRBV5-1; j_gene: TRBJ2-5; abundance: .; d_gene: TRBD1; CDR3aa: CASSAATGGKAETQYF; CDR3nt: TGCGCCAGCAGCGCTGCGACAGGGGGAAAGGCTGAGACCCAGTACTTC
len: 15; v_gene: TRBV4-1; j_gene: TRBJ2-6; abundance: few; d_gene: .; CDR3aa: CASSVPGSGANVLTF; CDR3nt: TGCGCCAGCAGCGTACCAGGCTCTGGGGCCAACGTCCTGACTTTC
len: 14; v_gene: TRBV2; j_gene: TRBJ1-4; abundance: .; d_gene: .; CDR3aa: CASSKADSSEKLFF; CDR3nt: TGTGCCAGCAGTAAGGCGGACAGTAGTGAAAAACTGTTTTTT
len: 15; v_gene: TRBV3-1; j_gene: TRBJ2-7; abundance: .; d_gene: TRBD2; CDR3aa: CASSQGAGARNEQYF; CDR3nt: TGTGCCAGCAGCCAAGGAGCGGGGGCGCGGAACGAGCAGTACTTC
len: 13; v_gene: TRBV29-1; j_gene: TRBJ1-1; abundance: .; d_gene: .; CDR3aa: CSVVEGLGTEAFF; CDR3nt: TGCAGCGTTGTGGAGGGTTTGGGCACTGAAGCTTTCTTT
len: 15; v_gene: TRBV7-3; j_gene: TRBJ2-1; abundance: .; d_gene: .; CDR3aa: CASSPTGSSFNEQFF; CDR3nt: TGTGCCAGCAGCCCTACCGGGAGCTCCTTCAATGAGCAGTTCTTC
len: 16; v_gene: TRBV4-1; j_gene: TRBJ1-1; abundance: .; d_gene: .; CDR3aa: CASSHLRDNQNTEAFF; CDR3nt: TGCGCCAGCAGCCATCTAAGGGACAATCAGAACACTGAAGCTTTCTTT
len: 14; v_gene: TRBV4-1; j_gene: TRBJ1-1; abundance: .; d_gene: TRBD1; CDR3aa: CASSPDREDTEAFF; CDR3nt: TGCGCCAGCAGCCCGGACAGGGAGGACACTGAAGCTTTCTTT
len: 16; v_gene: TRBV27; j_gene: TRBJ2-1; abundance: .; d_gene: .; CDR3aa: CASSVAVLVSYNEQFF; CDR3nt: TGCGCCAGCAGTGTAGCAGTGCTAGTGAGTTACAATGAGCAGTTCTTC
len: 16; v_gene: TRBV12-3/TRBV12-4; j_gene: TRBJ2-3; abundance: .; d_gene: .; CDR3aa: CASTPRGSSSTDTQYF; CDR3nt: TGTGCCAGCACCCCGAGAGGGTCTTCTAGCACAGATACGCAGTATTTT
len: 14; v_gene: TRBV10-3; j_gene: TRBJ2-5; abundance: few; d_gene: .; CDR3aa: CAIRARSGQETQYF; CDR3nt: TGTGCCATCAGGGCCCGCAGCGGCCAAGAGACCCAGTACTTC
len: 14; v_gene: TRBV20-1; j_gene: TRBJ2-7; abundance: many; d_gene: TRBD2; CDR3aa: CSASGTSGYNEQYF; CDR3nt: TGCAGTGCTAGTGGGACTAGCGGATACAATGAGCAGTACTTC
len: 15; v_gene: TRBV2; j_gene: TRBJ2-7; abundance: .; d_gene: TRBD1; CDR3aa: CASSEGTGTGCEQYF; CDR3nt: TGTGCCAGCAGTGAGGGGACAGGGACTGGCTGCGAGCAGTACTTC
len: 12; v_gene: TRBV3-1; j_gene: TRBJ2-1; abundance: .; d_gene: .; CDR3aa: CASSQDRVEQFF; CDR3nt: TGTGCCAGCAGCCAAGATCGGGTTGAGCAGTTCTTC
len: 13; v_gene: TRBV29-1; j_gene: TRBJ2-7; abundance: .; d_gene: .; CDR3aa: CSVEGRGEYEQYF; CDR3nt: TGCAGCGTTGAAGGGCGAGGGGAATACGAGCAGTACTTC
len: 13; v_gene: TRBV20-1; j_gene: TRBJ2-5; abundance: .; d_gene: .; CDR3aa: CSARDGQGETQYF; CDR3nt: TGCAGTGCTAGAGATGGACAAGGAGAGACCCAGTACTTC
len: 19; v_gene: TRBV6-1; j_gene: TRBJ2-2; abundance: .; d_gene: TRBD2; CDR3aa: CASSDAYSGRALNTGELFF; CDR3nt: TGTGCCAGCAGTGATGCGTACAGCGGGAGGGCCTTAAACACCGGGGAGCTGTTTTTT
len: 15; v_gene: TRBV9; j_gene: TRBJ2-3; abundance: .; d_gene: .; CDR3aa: CASSVAPGSTDTQYF; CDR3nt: TGTGCCAGCAGCGTAGCCCCTGGGAGCACAGATACGCAGTATTTT
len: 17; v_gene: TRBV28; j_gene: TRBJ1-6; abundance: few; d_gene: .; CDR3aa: CASTQPPRGTYNSPLHF; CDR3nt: TGTGCCAGCACCCAACCCCCTCGAGGAACCTATAATTCACCCCTCCACTTT
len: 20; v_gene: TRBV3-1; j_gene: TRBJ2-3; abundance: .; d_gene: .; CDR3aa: CASSQDPRWASTEFTDTQYF; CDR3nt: TGTGCCAGCAGCCAAGATCCACGCTGGGCTAGCACCGAATTCACAGATACGCAGTATTTT
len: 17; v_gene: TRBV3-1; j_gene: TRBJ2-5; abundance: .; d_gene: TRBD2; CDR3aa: CASSQERLAGIQETQYF; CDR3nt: TGTGCCAGCAGCCAAGAAAGGCTAGCGGGGATTCAAGAGACCCAGTACTTC
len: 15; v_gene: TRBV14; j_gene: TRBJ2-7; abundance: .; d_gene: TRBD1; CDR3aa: CASSRGTAYTYEQYF; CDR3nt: TGTGCCAGCAGTAGAGGGACAGCTTATACCTACGAGCAGTACTTC
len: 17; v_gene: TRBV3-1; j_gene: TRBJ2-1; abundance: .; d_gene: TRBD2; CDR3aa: CASSQSTKGLAAHEQFF; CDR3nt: TGTGCCAGCAGCCAAAGTACTAAGGGACTAGCGGCCCATGAGCAGTTCTTC
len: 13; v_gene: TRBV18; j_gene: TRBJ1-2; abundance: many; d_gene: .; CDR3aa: CASSPDGNYGYTF; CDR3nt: TGTGCCAGCAGCCCCGACGGGAACTATGGCTACACCTTC
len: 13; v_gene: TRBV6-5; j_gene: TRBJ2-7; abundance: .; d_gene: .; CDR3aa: CVSISPSSYEQYF; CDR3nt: TGTGTCAGCATCTCCCCCAGCTCCTACGAGCAGTACTTC
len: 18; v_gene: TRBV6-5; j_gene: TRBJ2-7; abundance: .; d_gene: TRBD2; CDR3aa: CASSYPTAGANNTYEQYF; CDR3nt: TGTGCCAGCAGCTACCCAACGGCGGGAGCGAACAATACCTACGAGCAGTACTTC
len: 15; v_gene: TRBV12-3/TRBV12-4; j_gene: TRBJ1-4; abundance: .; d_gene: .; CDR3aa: CASSSQGATNEKLFF; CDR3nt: TGTGCCAGCAGTTCTCAGGGTGCAACTAATGAAAAACTGTTTTTT
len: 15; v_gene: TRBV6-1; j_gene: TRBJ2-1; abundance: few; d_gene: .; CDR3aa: CASSDMSGAYNEQFF; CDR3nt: TGTGCCAGCAGTGATATGTCAGGAGCCTACAATGAGCAGTTCTTC
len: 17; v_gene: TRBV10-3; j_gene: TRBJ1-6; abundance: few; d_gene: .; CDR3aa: CAISESVTGPNNSPLHF; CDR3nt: TGTGCCATCAGTGAGTCGGTTACAGGGCCAAATAATTCACCCCTCCACTTT